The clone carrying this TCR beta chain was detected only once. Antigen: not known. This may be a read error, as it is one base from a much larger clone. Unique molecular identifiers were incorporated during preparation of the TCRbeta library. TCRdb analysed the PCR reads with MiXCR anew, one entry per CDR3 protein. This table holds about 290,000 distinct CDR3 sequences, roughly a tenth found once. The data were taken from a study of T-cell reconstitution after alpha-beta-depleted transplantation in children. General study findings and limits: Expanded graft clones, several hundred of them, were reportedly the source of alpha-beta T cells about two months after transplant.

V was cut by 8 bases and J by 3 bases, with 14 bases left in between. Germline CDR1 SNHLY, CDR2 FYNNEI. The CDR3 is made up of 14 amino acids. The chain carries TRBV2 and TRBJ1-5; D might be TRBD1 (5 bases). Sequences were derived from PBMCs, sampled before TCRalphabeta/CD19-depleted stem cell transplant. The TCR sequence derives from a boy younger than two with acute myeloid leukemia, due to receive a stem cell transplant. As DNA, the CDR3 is TGTGCCAGCTGCACAGGACGGGTCAATCAGCCCCAGCATTTT. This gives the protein CASCTGRVNQPQHF.